The sequence of this T cell receptor beta chain was determined in a study of PD-1 and CTLA-4 blockade in melanoma. V shed 7 bases and J 2 bases; nucleotides not matched to a gene: 7. CDR3 length: 15 amino acids. Looked up from germline, CDR1 is MDHEN and CDR2 is SYDVKM. Sequenced by immunoSEQ multiplex PCR; TCRdb stores in-frame clones only, minus some. The repertoire holds 20,000 to 25,000 clones, with 70% to 90% as singletons. The receptor's source is a human donor with melanoma. The chain couples TRBV28 to TRBJ2-3; TRBD1 agrees at 9 bases. The input for sequencing was CD8+ T cells from peripheral blood, taken before anti-PD-1 treatment. For the CDR3, the DNA is TGTGCCAGCACCGCCGGACAGGGGATCACAGATACGCAGTATTTT. Encoded protein: CASTAGQGITDTQYF.